A selection of T cell receptor beta chains follows, all from one sample in a study of CD8 T cells in ankylosing spondylitis. TCRdb redid the calling of the 5' RACE reads with MiXCR, one entry per CDR3 protein. The sample includes under 250,000 distinct CDR3 sequences, around a quarter of them seen just once. The source material was blood, either unsorted or a sorted T cell fraction (not recorded which). The receptors come from a male donor with ankylosing spondylitis or in good health (not recorded which). The CDR3 runs from the conserved cysteine through the conserved F or W. Fields, in order: D gene, clone size, V gene, J gene, CDR3 protein, CDR3 DNA. The D gene is left open where the match is weak. Part of the rows lack a size; the others show once, few, many or a class for expanded clones.

d_call: TRBD1; clone_size: NA; v_call: TRBV20-1; j_call: TRBJ2-1; cdr3_aa: CSAAFGQGAYNEQFF; cdr3_nt: TGCAGTGCCGCTTTCGGACAGGGGGCCTACAATGAGCAGTTCTTC
d_call: NA; clone_size: many; v_call: TRBV11-2; j_call: TRBJ1-1; cdr3_aa: CASSLRSAVMNTEAFF; cdr3_nt: TGTGCCAGCAGCTTGCGTAGTGCAGTTATGAACACTGAAGCTTTCTTT
d_call: NA; clone_size: many; v_call: TRBV11-2; j_call: TRBJ2-7; cdr3_aa: CASSSGPNKQAGASNYEQYF; cdr3_nt: TGTGCCAGCAGCTCCGGCCCGAATAAACAGGCCGGGGCGAGTAATTACGAGCAGTACTTC
d_call: TRBD2; clone_size: many; v_call: TRBV7-2; j_call: TRBJ2-1; cdr3_aa: CASSLASGTSGRGNEQFF; cdr3_nt: TGTGCCAGCAGCTTAGCTTCCGGGACTAGCGGGAGAGGGAATGAGCAGTTCTTC
d_call: TRBD2; clone_size: once; v_call: TRBV5-1; j_call: TRBJ2-2; cdr3_aa: CASASGTHTGELFF; cdr3_nt: TGCGCCAGCGCTAGCGGGACGCACACCGGGGAGCTGTTTTTT
d_call: TRBD2; clone_size: NA; v_call: TRBV20-1; j_call: TRBJ2-1; cdr3_aa: CSAEPGTSSNEQFF; cdr3_nt: TGCAGTGCGGAACCGGGGACTAGCAGCAATGAGCAGTTCTTC
d_call: NA; clone_size: NA; v_call: TRBV27; j_call: TRBJ1-1; cdr3_aa: CASSWVRNTEAFF; cdr3_nt: TGTGCCAGCAGTTGGGTCAGGAACACTGAAGCTTTCTTT
d_call: NA; clone_size: few; v_call: TRBV29-1; j_call: TRBJ2-7; cdr3_aa: CSVVGMRRSYEQYF; cdr3_nt: TGCAGCGTTGTGGGTATGCGGCGCTCCTACGAGCAGTACTTC
d_call: NA; clone_size: many; v_call: TRBV5-8; j_call: TRBJ2-2; cdr3_aa: CASKSRGDTGELFF; cdr3_nt: TGTGCCAGCAAGAGCAGGGGTGACACCGGGGAGCTGTTTTTT
d_call: TRBD1; clone_size: many; v_call: TRBV12-3/TRBV12-4; j_call: TRBJ2-7; cdr3_aa: CASSLSQGAYEQYF; cdr3_nt: TGTGCCAGCAGTTTAAGCCAGGGGGCCTACGAGCAGTACTTC
d_call: NA; clone_size: many; v_call: TRBV27; j_call: TRBJ1-3; cdr3_aa: CASSSTALGGNTIYF; cdr3_nt: TGTGCCAGCAGCTCGACCGCCTTGGGAGGAAACACCATATATTTT
d_call: TRBD1; clone_size: many; v_call: TRBV12-3/TRBV12-4; j_call: TRBJ2-3; cdr3_aa: CASSSDRGRGDTQYF; cdr3_nt: TGTGCCAGCAGTTCGGACAGGGGGCGCGGAGATACGCAGTATTTT